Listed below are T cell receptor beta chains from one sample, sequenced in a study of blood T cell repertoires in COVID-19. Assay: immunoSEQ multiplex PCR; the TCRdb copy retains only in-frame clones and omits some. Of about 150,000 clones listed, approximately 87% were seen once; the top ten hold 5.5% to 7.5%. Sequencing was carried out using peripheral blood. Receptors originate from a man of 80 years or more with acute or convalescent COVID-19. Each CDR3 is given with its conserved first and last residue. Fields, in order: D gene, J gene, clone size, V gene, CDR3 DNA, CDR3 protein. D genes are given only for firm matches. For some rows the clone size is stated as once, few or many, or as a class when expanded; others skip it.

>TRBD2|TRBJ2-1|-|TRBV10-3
TGTGCCATCAGTGACTCCCCCGGGACTAGCGGGTCTAATGAGCAGTTCTTC
CAISDSPGTSGSNEQFF
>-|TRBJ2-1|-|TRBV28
TGTGCCAGCAGTCCTCCGGGACTCGCCGGCAATGAGCAGTTCTTC
CASSPPGLAGNEQFF
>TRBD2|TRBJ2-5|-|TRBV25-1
TGTGCCAGCAGTGGGTGGGAACTAGCGGGGGGGCTGGAAGAGACCCAGTACTTC
CASSGWELAGGLEETQYF
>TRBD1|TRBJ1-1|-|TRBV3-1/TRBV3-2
TGTGCCAGCAGCCAGGGACAGGGAACTGAAGCTTTCTTT
CASSQGQGTEAFF
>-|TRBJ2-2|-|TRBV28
TGTGCCAGCACTCGGTCGGCTAGCCGATCCACCGGGGAGCTGTTTTTT
CASTRSASRSTGELFF
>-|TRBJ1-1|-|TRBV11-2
TGTGCCAGCAGCTTGGGGAGGAACACTGAAGCTTTCTTT
CASSLGRNTEAFF
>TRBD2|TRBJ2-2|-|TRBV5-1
TGCGCCAGCAGGCTAGCGGGAGGAAACACCGGGGAGCTGTTTTTT
CASRLAGGNTGELFF
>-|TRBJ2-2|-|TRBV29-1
TGCAGCGTCGGACAGATCCCCGGGGAGCTGTTTTTT
CSVGQIPGELFF
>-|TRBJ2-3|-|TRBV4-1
TGCGCCAGCAGCCAAGACTACTCGGGCACAGATACGCAGTATTTT
CASSQDYSGTDTQYF
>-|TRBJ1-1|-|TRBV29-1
TGCAGCGTCGGGGGGGGAGGGAACACTGAAGCTTTCTTT
CSVGGGGNTEAFF
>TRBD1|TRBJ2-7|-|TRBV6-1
TGTGCCAGCAGTGAATCGGGGGCAGGGGGCAAGTACGAGCAGTACTTC
CASSESGAGGKYEQYF
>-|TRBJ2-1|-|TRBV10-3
TGTGCCATCAGTGAGCCACAGGGATTCAGCTATGAGCAGTTCTTC
CAISEPQGFSYEQFF
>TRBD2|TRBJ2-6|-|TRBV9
TGTGCCAGCAGCACAGCTACGGCGGGGGGGCCACCTGGGGCCAACGTCCTGACTTTC
CASSTATAGGPPGANVLTF
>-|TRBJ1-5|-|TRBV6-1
TGTGCCAGCAGTGAACCCGCCCTGGCAGGCAATCAGCCCCAGCATTTT
CASSEPALAGNQPQHF
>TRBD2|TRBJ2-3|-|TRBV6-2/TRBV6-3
TGTGCCAGCAGTGGAATAGCGGGACCAGATACGCAGTATTTT
CASSGIAGPDTQYF
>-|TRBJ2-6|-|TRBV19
TGTGCCAGCCGGGGCTCTGGGGCCAACGTCCTGACTTTC
CASRGSGANVLTF
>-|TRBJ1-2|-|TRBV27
TGTGCCAGCAGTGGCGTAGAGACAGGATATGGCTACACCTTC
CASSGVETGYGYTF
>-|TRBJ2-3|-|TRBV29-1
TGCCCACGATCAGGGGTTGCAGTACCCACAGATACGCAGTATTTT
CPRSGVAVPTDTQYF
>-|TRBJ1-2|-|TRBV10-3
TGTGCCATCAGTGACAGGGGCGAAGGAGGCTACACCTTC
CAISDRGEGGYTF
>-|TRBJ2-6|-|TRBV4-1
TGCGCCAGCAGCCAAGGAGGGAATGCTGGGGCCAACGTCCTGACTTTC
CASSQGGNAGANVLTF
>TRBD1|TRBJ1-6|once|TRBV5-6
TGTGCCAGCAGCTTGGTGGACAGGGGACATTCACCCCTCCACTTT
CASSLVDRGHSPLHF
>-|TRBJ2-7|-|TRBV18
TGTGCCAGCTCACCAAGTCCCCGGGGGGAGCAGTACTTC
CASSPSPRGEQYF
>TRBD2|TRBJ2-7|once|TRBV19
TGTGCCAGTAGTCCTACTAGCGGGAGCTCCTACGAGCAGTACTTC
CASSPTSGSSYEQYF
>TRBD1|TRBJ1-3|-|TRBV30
TGTGCCTGGGACCTTTATGACAGGGCTGGAGGAAACACCATATATTTT
CAWDLYDRAGGNTIYF
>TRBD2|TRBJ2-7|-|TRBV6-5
TGTGCCAGCAGAACTAGCGGGAGGAGCTCCTACGAGCAGTACTTC
CASRTSGRSSYEQYF
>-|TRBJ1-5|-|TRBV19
TGTGCCAGTACTACTCCGGGGGTAAGCAATCAGCCCCAGCATTTT
CASTTPGVSNQPQHF
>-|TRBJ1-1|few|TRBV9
TGTGCCAGCAGCGGGCGGGGCTCTGGGAGCACTGAAGCTTTCTTT
CASSGRGSGSTEAFF
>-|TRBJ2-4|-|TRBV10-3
TGTGCCATCAGTGAATACGGGGAGATTCAGTACTTC
CAISEYGEIQYF
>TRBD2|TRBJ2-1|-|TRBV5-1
TGCGCCAGCAGCTTCCTCCGGGGCGGGAGCTCCTACAATGAGCAGTTCTTC
CASSFLRGGSSYNEQFF
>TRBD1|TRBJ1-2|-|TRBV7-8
TGTGCCAGCAGCCCGGGGACAGGGGTAGAAGGCTACACCTTC
CASSPGTGVEGYTF
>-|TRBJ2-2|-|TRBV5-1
TGCGCCAGCAGCTTAGGCGGAGTGGGCACCGGGGAGCTGTTTTTT
CASSLGGVGTGELFF
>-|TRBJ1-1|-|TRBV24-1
TGTGCCACCCAGCAGTCGGGGTTCAGCGGCACTGAAGCTTTCTTT
CATQQSGFSGTEAFF
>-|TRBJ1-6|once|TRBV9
TGTGCCAGCAGCGTAGGGGAGGGGCCCTTGGGGTCACCCCTCCACTTT
CASSVGEGPLGSPLHF
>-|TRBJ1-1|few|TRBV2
TGTGCCAGCGGGGCGGGGGGAATAGACACTGAAGCTTTCTTT
CASGAGGIDTEAFF
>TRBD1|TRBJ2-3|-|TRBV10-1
TGCGCCAGCAGTGTAGACAGGGAAGGAGATACGCAGTATTTT
CASSVDREGDTQYF
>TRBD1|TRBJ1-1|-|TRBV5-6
TGTGCCAGCAGCTTGGGAGCGGACAGGGGCCAGGACCCAGACACTGAAGCTTTCTTT
CASSLGADRGQDPDTEAFF
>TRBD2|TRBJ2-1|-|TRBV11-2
TGTGCCAGCAGCTTAAGAAGGGGGGCTAGCGGGACTCCTGAGCAGTTCTTC
CASSLRRGASGTPEQFF
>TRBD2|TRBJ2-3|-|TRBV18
TGTGCCAGCTCACCACTAAGCGGGGGGCCGGCTAGCACAGATACGCAGTATTTT
CASSPLSGGPASTDTQYF
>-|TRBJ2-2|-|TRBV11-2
TGTGCCAGCAGCTCGATGACTAGGGGCACCGGGGAGCTGTTTTTT
CASSSMTRGTGELFF
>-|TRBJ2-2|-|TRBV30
-
CAWSVFGAGELFF
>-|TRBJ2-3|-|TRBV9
TGTGCCAGCAGTCGGACTTACACAGATACGCAGTATTTT
CASSRTYTDTQYF
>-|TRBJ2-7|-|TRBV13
TGTGCCAGCAGCCGAGGAGGGAACGGCTACGAGCAGTACTTC
CASSRGGNGYEQYF